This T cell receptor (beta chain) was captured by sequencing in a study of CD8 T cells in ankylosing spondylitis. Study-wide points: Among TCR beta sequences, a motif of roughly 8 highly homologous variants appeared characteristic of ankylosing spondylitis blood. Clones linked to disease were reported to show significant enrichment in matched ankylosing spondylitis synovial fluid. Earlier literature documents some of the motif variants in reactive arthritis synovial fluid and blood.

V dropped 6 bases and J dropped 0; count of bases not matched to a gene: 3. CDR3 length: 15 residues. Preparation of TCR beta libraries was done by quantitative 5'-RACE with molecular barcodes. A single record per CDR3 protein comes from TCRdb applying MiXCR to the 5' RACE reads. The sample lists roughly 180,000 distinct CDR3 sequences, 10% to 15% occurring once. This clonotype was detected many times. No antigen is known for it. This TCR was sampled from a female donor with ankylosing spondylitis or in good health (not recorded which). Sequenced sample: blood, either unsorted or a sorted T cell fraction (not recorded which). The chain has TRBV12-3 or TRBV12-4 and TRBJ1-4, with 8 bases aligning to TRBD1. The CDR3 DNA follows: TGTGCCAGCAGGTCGGGACAGGCAACTAATGAAAAACTGTTTTTT. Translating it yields CASRSGQATNEKLFF.